Many counts were recorded for the clone carrying this T cell receptor beta chain. No antigen is known for it. Germline V gene lookup returns CDR1 MNHEY and CDR2 SMNVEV (reference sequence). This CDR3 comprises 12 residues. The junction had 4 bases not matched to a gene; V was cut back by 11 bases and J by 4 bases. Per the original data handling: The study built a papillary thyroid cancer distant-metastasis classifier from CDR3 differences across clinicopathological groups. TCRdb re-called the PCR reads through MiXCR. The V and J calls were determined by TCRdb, not by the authors. Among 30,000 to 50,000 clones listed, 18% were seen once. This sample stems from a study of metastatic and nonmetastatic thyroid tumors. Background on the study: Malignant and benign thyroid patients had repertoires compared in peripheral blood and tumor or nodule tissue.

Findings of the study overall: For both blood and tumor, malignant thyroid tumors reportedly showed significantly higher TCR beta diversity than benign nodules did.

Among the patients, none had received any treatment before thyroid surgery. V and J are TRBV27 and TRBJ1-2, with TRBD1 matching 10 bases. This TCR was recovered from a female donor with papillary thyroid cancer or a benign thyroid nodule (not recorded which). Some clones in this sample may be carry-over from other donors' samples. The sample comprised tumor tissue. The CDR3 here is CAGRQGAYGYTF. The CDR3 nucleotides are TGTGCCGGGCGACAGGGGGCCTATGGCTACACCTTC.